Detailed here is one TCR beta chain. Antigen: not known. The germline CDR1 and CDR2 sequences are SEHNR and FQNEAQ (reference sequence). The CDR3 has 15 residues. The data were obtained in a study of CXCR3-negative and CXCR3-positive naive CD8 T cells. Via 5' RACE with UMI labels, TRB cDNA libraries were prepared. TCRdb re-analyzed the 5' RACE reads; it lists each CDR3 protein once, without DNA. The repertoire shows about 120,000 distinct CDR3 sequences; the top ten hold 0.45% to 0.6%. Points from the study as a whole: The TRB CDR3s that CXCR3-positive naive cells carried were more hydrophobic than those of CXCR3-negative naive cells.

This chain links TRBV7-9 with TRBJ2-1. The sequencing input was naive CXCR3- CD8+ T cells from blood. Sample subset: CD45RO-CCR7+CD27+CD95- naive CD8+ T cells lacking CXCR3 (TNR3-). This TCR was recovered from a human donor in good health. Some clones in this sample may be carry-over from other donors' samples. The CDR3 here is CASTLDGSSYNEQFF.